What follows is one TCR beta chain and its context. Its target is unknown. This sample is drawn from a study of OX40 agonist ivuxolimab in advanced cancers. General observations from the study: Clones of CD4+ and CD8+ blood T cells grew by week 6 at doses of 0.1 to 3.0 mg/kg.

The CDR3 loop spans 12 amino acids. Trimming left V 0 bases short and J 7 bases short, with 5 bases between. Germline-derived CDR1 and CDR2 are SGHNT and YYREEE (reference sequence). The table came from immunoSEQ multiplex PCR; TCRdb's copy has only in-frame clones and leaves some out. The sample lists more than 30,000 clones, more than 75% occurring once. Blood was sampled at baseline, cycle 4 day 1, and cycle 7 day 1. The sequences come from CD4+ or CD8+ T cells sorted from blood, collected in a trial of the OX40 agonist ivuxolimab. The source is an adult with an advanced solid tumor such as melanoma, head and neck, liver or kidney cancer. The rearrangement uses TRBV5-4 and TRBJ2-1; D gene unclear. The CDR3 DNA follows: TGTGCCAGCAGCTTGGGCCAGAATGAGCAGTTCTTC. Translating it yields CASSLGQNEQFF.